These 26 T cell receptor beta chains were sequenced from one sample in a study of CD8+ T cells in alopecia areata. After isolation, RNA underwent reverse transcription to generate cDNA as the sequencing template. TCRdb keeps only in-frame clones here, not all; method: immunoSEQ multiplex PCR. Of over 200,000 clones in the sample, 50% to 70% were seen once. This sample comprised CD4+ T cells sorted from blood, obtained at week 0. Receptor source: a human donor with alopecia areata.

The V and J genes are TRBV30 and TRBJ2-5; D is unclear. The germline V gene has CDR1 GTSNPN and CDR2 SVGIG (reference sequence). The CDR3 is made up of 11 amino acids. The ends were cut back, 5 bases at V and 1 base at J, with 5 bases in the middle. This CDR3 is CAWAPQETQYF. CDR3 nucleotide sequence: TGTGCCTGGGCCCCCCAAGAGACCCAGTACTTC.

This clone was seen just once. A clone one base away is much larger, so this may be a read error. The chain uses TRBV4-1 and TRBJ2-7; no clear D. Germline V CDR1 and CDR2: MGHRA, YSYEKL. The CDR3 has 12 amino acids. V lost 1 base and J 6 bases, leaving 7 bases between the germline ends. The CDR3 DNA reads TGCGCCAGCAGCCAAGGGTTCGGCGAGCAGTACTTC. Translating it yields CASSQGFGEQYF.

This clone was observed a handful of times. The CDR3 coding sequence is TGCAGCGTTGAGGTTCCGGGAAACACCATATATTTT. Encoded protein: CSVEVPGNTIYF. The chain combines TRBV29-1 with TRBJ1-3; D is unclear. This CDR3 region has 12 residues. From germline, CDR1 is SQVTM and CDR2 ANQGSEA. V was cut by 3 bases and J by 4 bases, with 7 bases left in between.

The CDR3 nucleotides are TGTGCCAGCAGCTCTACTAGCGGGGGCACAGATACGCAGTATTTT. Encoded protein: CASSSTSGGTDTQYF. The V gene is TRBV7-9, the J gene TRBJ2-3; TRBD2 matches at 10 bases. V was pared by 4 bases and J by 1 base, with 2 bases of the junction left unmatched. Germline V lookup: CDR1 SEHNR, CDR2 FQNEAQ (reference sequence). The CDR3 extends over 15 amino acids.

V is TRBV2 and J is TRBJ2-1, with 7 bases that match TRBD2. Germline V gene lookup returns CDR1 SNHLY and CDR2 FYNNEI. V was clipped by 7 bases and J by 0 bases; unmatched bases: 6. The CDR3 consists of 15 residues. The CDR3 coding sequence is TGTGCCAGCAAGCCTGCTAGCGGCTCCTACAATGAGCAGTTCTTC. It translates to CASKPASGSYNEQFF.

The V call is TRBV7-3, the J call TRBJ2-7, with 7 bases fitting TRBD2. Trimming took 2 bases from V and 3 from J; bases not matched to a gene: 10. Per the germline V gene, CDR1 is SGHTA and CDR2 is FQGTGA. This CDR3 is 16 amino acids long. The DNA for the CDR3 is TGTGCCAGCAGCTTACTTGGCGGGAGTGTTATCTACGAGCAGTACTTC. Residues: CASSLLGGSVIYEQYF.

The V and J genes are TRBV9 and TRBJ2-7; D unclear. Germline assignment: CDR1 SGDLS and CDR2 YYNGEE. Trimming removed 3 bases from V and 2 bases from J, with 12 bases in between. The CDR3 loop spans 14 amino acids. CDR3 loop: CASSARADTYEQYF. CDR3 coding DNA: TGTGCCAGCAGCGCCCGAGCTGATACCTACGAGCAGTACTTC.

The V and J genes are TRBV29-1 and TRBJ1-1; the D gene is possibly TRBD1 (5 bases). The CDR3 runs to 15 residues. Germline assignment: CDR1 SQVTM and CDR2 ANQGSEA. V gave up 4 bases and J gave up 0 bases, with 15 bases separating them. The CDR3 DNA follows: TGCAGCGTTGGGGACTCAGGGAGGGTGAACACTGAAGCTTTCTTT. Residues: CSVGDSGRVNTEAFF.

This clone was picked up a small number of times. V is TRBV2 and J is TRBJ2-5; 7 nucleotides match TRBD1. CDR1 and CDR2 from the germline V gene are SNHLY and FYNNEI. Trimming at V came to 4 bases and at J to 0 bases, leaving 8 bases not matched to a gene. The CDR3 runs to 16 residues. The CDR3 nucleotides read TGTGCCAGCAGTGGCCGGGACAGTGGATACCAAGAGACCCAGTACTTC. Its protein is CASSGRDSGYQETQYF.

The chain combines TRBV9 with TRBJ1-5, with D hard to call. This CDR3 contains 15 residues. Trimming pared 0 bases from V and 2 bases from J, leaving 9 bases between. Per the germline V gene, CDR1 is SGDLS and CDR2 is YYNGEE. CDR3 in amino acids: CASSVDAVGNQPQHF. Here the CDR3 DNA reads TGTGCCAGCAGCGTAGATGCAGTGGGCAATCAGCCCCAGCATTTT.

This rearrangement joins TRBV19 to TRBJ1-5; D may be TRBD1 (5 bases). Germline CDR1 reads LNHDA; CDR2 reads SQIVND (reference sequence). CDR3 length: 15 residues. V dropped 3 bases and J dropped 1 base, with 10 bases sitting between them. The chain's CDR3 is CASSIQGASNQPQHF. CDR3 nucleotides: TGTGCCAGTAGTATTCAGGGTGCCAGCAATCAGCCCCAGCATTTT.

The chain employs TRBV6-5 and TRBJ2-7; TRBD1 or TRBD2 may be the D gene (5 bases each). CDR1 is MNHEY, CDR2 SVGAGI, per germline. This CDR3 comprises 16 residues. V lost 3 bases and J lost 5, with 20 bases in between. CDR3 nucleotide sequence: TGTGCCAGCAGTTATTTAACGGGCCCTGGGACCCACGAGCAGTACTTC. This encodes CASSYLTGPGTHEQYF.

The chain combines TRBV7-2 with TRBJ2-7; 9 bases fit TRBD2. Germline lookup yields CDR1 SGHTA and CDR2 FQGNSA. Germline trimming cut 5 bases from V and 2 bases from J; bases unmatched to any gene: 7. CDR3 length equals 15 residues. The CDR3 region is CASSRGGDKAYEQYF. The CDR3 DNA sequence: TGTGCCAGCAGCCGCGGGGGGGACAAGGCCTACGAGCAGTACTTC. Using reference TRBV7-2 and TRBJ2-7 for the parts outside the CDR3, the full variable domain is GAGVSQSPSNKVTEKGKDVELRCDPISGHTALYWYRQSLGQGLEFLIYFQGNSAPDKSGLPSDRFSAERTGGSVSTLTIQRTQQEDSAVYLCASSRGGDKAYEQYFGPGTRLTVT.

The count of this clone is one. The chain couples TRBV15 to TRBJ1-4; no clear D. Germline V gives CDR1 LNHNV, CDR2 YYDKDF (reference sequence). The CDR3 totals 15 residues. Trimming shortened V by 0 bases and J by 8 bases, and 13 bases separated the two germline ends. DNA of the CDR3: TGTGCCACCAGCAGAGATCGAGTGACCGGAGAAAAACTGTTTTTT. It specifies CATSRDRVTGEKLFF.

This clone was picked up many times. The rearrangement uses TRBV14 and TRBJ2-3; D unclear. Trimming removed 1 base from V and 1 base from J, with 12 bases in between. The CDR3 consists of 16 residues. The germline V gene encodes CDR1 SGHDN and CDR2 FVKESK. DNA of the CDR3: TGTGCCAGCAGCCAAGCGCTTGGTGGTGGCACAGATACGCAGTATTTT. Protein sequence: CASSQALGGGTDTQYF.

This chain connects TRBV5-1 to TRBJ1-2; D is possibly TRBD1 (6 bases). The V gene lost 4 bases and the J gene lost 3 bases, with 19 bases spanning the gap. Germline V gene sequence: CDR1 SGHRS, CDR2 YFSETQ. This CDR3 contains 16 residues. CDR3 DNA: TGCGCCAGCAGCCCCATCACAGGGCGTGTGGACTATGGCTACACCTTC. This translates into CASSPITGRVDYGYTF.

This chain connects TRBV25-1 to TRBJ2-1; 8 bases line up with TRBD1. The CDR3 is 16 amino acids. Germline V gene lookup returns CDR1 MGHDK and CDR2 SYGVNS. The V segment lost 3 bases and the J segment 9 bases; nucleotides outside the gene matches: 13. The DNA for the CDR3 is TGTGCCAGCAGTGATTATTCGGACAGGGAATATGGTGAGCAGTTCTTC. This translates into CASSDYSDREYGEQFF.

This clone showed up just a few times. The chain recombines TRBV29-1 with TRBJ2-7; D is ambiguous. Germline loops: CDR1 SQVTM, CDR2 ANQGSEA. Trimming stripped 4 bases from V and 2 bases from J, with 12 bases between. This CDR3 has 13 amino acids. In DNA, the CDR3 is TGCAGCGTTGGGACCAACGGCGCCTACGAGCAGTACTTC. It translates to CSVGTNGAYEQYF.

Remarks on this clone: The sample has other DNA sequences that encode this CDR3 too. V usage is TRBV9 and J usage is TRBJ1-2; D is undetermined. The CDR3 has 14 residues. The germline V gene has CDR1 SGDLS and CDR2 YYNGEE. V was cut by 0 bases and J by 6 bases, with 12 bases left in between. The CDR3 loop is CASSVGRYGDGYTF. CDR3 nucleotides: TGTGCCAGCAGCGTAGGTCGATACGGGGATGGCTACACCTTC.

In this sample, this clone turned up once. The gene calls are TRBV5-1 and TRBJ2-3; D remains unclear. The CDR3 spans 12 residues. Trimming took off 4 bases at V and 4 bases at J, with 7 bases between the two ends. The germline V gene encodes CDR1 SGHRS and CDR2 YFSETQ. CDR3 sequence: CASSPGSDTQYF. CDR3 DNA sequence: TGCGCCAGCAGCCCTGGGTCAGATACGCAGTATTTT.

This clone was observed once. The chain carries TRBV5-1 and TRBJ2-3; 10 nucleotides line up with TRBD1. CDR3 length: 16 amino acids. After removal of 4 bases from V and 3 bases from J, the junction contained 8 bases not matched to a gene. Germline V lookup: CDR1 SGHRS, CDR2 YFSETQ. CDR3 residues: CASSLLPGQGTDTQYF. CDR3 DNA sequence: TGCGCCAGCAGCCTCTTACCGGGACAGGGGACAGATACGCAGTATTTT.

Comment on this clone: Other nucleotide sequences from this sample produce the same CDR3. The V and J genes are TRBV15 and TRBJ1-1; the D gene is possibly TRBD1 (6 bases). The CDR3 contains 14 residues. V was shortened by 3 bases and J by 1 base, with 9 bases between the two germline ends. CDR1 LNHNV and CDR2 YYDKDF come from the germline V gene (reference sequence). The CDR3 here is CATSRDSANTEAFF. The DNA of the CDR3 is TGTGCCACCAGCAGGGACAGCGCGAACACTGAAGCTTTCTTT.

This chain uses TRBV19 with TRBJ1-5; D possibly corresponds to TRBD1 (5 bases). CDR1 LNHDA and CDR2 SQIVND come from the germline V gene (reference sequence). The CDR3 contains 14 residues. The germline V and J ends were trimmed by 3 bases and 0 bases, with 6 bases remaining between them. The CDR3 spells CASSIQGSNQPQHF. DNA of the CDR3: TGTGCCAGTAGTATCCAGGGTAGCAATCAGCCCCAGCATTTT.

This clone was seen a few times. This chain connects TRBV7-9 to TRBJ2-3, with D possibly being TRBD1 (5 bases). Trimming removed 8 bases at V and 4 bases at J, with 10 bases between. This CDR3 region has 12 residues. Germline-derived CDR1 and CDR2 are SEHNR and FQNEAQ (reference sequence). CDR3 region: CASFLRADTQYF. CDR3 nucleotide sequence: TGTGCCAGCTTTCTCAGGGCAGATACGCAGTATTTT.

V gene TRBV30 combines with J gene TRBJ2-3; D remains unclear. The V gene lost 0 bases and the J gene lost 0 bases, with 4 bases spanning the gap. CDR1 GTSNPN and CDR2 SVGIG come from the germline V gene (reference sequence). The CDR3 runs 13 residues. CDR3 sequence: CAWSVVSTDTQYF. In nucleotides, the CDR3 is TGTGCCTGGAGTGTAGTGAGCACAGATACGCAGTATTTT.

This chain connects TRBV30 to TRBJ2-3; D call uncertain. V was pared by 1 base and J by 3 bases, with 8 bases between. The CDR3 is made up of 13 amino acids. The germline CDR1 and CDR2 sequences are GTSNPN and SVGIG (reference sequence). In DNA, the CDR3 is TGTGCCTGGAGTGGAAAAGGAACAGATACGCAGTATTTT. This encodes CAWSGKGTDTQYF.